This is a list of T cell receptor beta chains from one sample in a study of prognosis after radiotherapy for stage I lung cancer. Via MiXCR, TCRdb re-called the multiplex PCR reads, giving one row per CDR3 protein. The profile shows some 11,000 distinct CDR3 sequences, about 54% of them singletons. This specimen consisted of PBMCs, obtained before or after stereotactic body radiation therapy (not recorded which). The origin of the receptors is a donor aged 50 or older with non-small cell lung cancer. The CDR3 runs from the conserved cysteine through the conserved F or W. The order of the fields is CDR3 protein, CDR3 DNA, D gene, J gene, V gene, clone size. The D gene is left open where the match is weak. Size is stated for part of the rows, as once, few or many counts, or as a class when the clone is expanded.

CDR3aa: CASSLGGQRLHF
CDR3nt: TGTGCCAGCAGTTTAGGGGGGCAACGCCTCCACTTT
d_gene: -
j_gene: TRBJ1-6
v_gene: TRBV12-3/TRBV12-4
abundance: -

CDR3aa: CASSHSGSPSRCYF
CDR3nt: TGTGCCAGCAGCCATAGCGGGAGCCCTTCCCGGTGTTATTTT
d_gene: TRBD2
j_gene: TRBJ2-3
v_gene: TRBV3-1
abundance: medium-sized

CDR3aa: CASSLGASGPTGEQFF
CDR3nt: TGTGCCAGCAGCTTAGGGGCTAGCGGGCCCACGGGTGAGCAGTTCTTC
d_gene: TRBD2
j_gene: TRBJ2-1
v_gene: TRBV11-3
abundance: many

CDR3aa: CASSLQGGIYNEQFF
CDR3nt: TGTGCCAGCAGCTTACAGGGCGGAATCTACAATGAGCAGTTCTTC
d_gene: -
j_gene: TRBJ2-1
v_gene: TRBV7-3
abundance: -

CDR3aa: CASSYTDKGSYEQYF
CDR3nt: TGTGCCAGCAGCTATACCGACAAGGGTTCCTACGAGCAGTACTTC
d_gene: -
j_gene: TRBJ2-7
v_gene: TRBV12-3/TRBV12-4
abundance: -

CDR3aa: CASSRTDNPGTGELFF
CDR3nt: TGCGCCAGCAGCCGCACGGACAACCCGGGGACCGGGGAGCTGTTTTTT
d_gene: -
j_gene: TRBJ2-2
v_gene: TRBV5-1
abundance: once

CDR3aa: CASSSHTLGTGSTGELFF
CDR3nt: TGTGCCAGCAGCTCCCACACACTCGGGACAGGATCTACCGGGGAGCTGTTTTTT
d_gene: TRBD1
j_gene: TRBJ2-2
v_gene: TRBV7-2
abundance: medium-sized

CDR3aa: CASNAGVWDEQFF
CDR3nt: TGTGCCAGTAATGCGGGTGTTTGGGATGAGCAGTTCTTC
d_gene: -
j_gene: TRBJ2-1
v_gene: TRBV19
abundance: large

CDR3aa: CASSEGGYEQYF
CDR3nt: TGTGCCAGCAGCGAAGGGGGGTACGAGCAGTACTTC
d_gene: -
j_gene: TRBJ2-7
v_gene: TRBV11-3
abundance: medium-sized

CDR3aa: CASSEPQGFSEQFF
CDR3nt: TGTGCCAGCAGTGAACCTCAGGGTTTCAGTGAGCAGTTCTTC
d_gene: -
j_gene: TRBJ2-1
v_gene: TRBV6-1
abundance: few

CDR3aa: CASSYVESGSNVLTF
CDR3nt: TGTGCCAGCAGTTATGTCGAGTCCGGGTCCAACGTCCTGACTTTC
d_gene: -
j_gene: TRBJ2-6
v_gene: TRBV6-9
abundance: once

CDR3aa: CASTVSSGNTGELFF
CDR3nt: TGTGCCAGTACCGTTTCTAGCGGGAACACCGGGGAGCTGTTTTTT
d_gene: TRBD2
j_gene: TRBJ2-2
v_gene: TRBV19
abundance: -

CDR3aa: CASRNVVGQETQYF
CDR3nt: TGTGCCAGCAGAAACGTAGTGGGGCAAGAGACCCAGTACTTC
d_gene: -
j_gene: TRBJ2-5
v_gene: TRBV2
abundance: -

CDR3aa: CASSLGSGLSYGYTF
CDR3nt: TGCGCCAGCAGCTTGGGATCCGGGTTGAGCTATGGCTACACCTTC
d_gene: -
j_gene: TRBJ1-2
v_gene: TRBV5-1
abundance: many

CDR3aa: CIARDMGGAGLSNIQYF
CDR3nt: TGCATTGCTAGAGATATGGGGGGCGCGGGTCTCTCAAACATTCAGTACTTC
d_gene: -
j_gene: TRBJ2-4
v_gene: TRBV20-1
abundance: -

CDR3aa: CASSQVGWGGAEQFF
CDR3nt: TGTGCCAGCAGCCAAGTGGGTTGGGGCGGGGCCGAGCAGTTCTTC
d_gene: -
j_gene: TRBJ2-1
v_gene: TRBV3-1
abundance: medium-sized

CDR3aa: CASNRGTANSPLHF
CDR3nt: TGTGCCAGCAATCGAGGGACAGCGAATTCACCCCTCCACTTT
d_gene: TRBD1
j_gene: TRBJ1-6
v_gene: TRBV7-9
abundance: -

CDR3aa: CASSRGGGLNEQFF
CDR3nt: TGCGCCAGCAGCCGCGGAGGGGGGCTCAATGAGCAGTTCTTC
d_gene: -
j_gene: TRBJ2-1
v_gene: TRBV5-1
abundance: -